Sequencing of this TCR beta chain was carried out in a study of graft-versus-host responses after intestinal transplantation. In the study overall: Each recipient received a multivisceral, liver-intestinal, or isolated intestinal graft. Anti-thymocyte globulin induction was given to all recipients, followed by tacrolimus and steroids for around three years. Points from the study as a whole: Some GvH clones were seen earlier in gut or blood, suggesting intestinal origin.

V dropped 4 bases and J dropped 7; count of bases not matched to a gene: 10. CDR3 size: 15 residues. Germline values: CDR1 SGHRS, CDR2 YFSETQ. Worth noting for this clone: As yet, its antigen is unknown.

TCRdb's table, derived via immunoSEQ multiplex PCR, lists solely in-frame clones and lacks some. This sample has more than 100,000 clones, with 90% to 95% found just once. This chain joins TRBV5-1 and TRBJ2-3, with 9 nucleotides matching TRBD2. The sequenced sample was unstimulated CD8+ T cells sorted from spleen or lymph node cells, obtained before intestinal transplant. The clonotype originates from a human donor who received an intestinal transplant. Here the CDR3 DNA reads TGCGCCAGCAGCGAGACTAGCGGACTGGGAAATACGCAGTATTTT. It codes for CASSETSGLGNTQYF.